Listed below are T cell receptor beta chains from one sample, sequenced in a study of beta chain features in type 1 diabetes. Only in-frame clones appear in the TCRdb table, and some are missing; sequencing was by immunoSEQ multiplex PCR. The sample lists a few hundred thousand clones, around 12% seen once, with around 0.0099% in the top ten. Specimen: naive CD4+ T cells from blood. The source of these receptors is a woman aged 18-35 years with type 1 diabetes. The CDR3 runs from the conserved cysteine through the conserved F or W. The D gene is left open where the match is weak. Not all rows give a size; the values are once, few, many and, for expanded clones, a class.

v_gene: TRBV9
abundance: -
len: 16
d_gene: -
j_gene: TRBJ2-7
CDR3nt: TGTGCCAGCAGTTCAGGGATGGGATACAGGGAAAACGAGCAGTACTTC
CDR3aa: CASSSGMGYRENEQYF

v_gene: TRBV4-1
abundance: few
len: 14
d_gene: -
j_gene: TRBJ2-2
CDR3nt: TGCGCCAGCAACCCTCGGGACACCCCCGGGGAGCTGTTTTTT
CDR3aa: CASNPRDTPGELFF

v_gene: TRBV7-2
abundance: few
len: 12
d_gene: -
j_gene: TRBJ2-7
CDR3nt: TGTGCCAGCAGCTTACCCCCAGGGCGACAGTACTTC
CDR3aa: CASSLPPGRQYF

v_gene: TRBV6-6
abundance: few
len: 15
d_gene: -
j_gene: TRBJ2-3
CDR3nt: TGTGCCAGCAGTTATGGGCAGCTTCCCACAGATACGCAGTATTTT
CDR3aa: CASSYGQLPTDTQYF

v_gene: TRBV28
abundance: -
len: 14
d_gene: -
j_gene: TRBJ2-5
CDR3nt: TGTGCCAGCAGTCCTGTGACAGGCCAAGAGACCCAGTACTTC
CDR3aa: CASSPVTGQETQYF

v_gene: TRBV7-9
abundance: -
len: 14
d_gene: TRBD2
j_gene: TRBJ2-7
CDR3nt: TGTGCCAGCAACGCGGGCGGGAGTTCCTACGAGCAGTACTTC
CDR3aa: CASNAGGSSYEQYF

v_gene: TRBV6-6
abundance: few
len: 11
d_gene: -
j_gene: TRBJ2-7
CDR3nt: TGTGCCAGCAGGTCGACAGGCGAGCAGTACTTC
CDR3aa: CASRSTGEQYF

v_gene: TRBV18
abundance: few
len: 15
d_gene: -
j_gene: TRBJ1-3
CDR3nt: TGTGCCAGCTCACCGACACAGTACTCTGGAAACACCATATATTTT
CDR3aa: CASSPTQYSGNTIYF

v_gene: TRBV5-1
abundance: -
len: 14
d_gene: TRBD1
j_gene: TRBJ2-7
CDR3nt: TGCGCCAGCAGCTTGGACCCGGACAGGGATGAGCAGTACTTC
CDR3aa: CASSLDPDRDEQYF

v_gene: TRBV4-2
abundance: -
len: 18
d_gene: TRBD2
j_gene: TRBJ2-3
CDR3nt: TGTGCCAGCAGCCAAGATGGGAGCTGGACTAGCAGCACAGATACGCAGTATTTT
CDR3aa: CASSQDGSWTSSTDTQYF

v_gene: TRBV29-1
abundance: few
len: 12
d_gene: -
j_gene: TRBJ2-4
CDR3nt: TGCAGCGTTGATAGAGGGGGAAACATTCAGTACTTC
CDR3aa: CSVDRGGNIQYF

v_gene: TRBV30
abundance: -
len: 14
d_gene: -
j_gene: TRBJ2-3
CDR3nt: TGTGCCTGGGGCCTCCGCGGGGGCACAGATACGCAGTATTTT
CDR3aa: CAWGLRGGTDTQYF

v_gene: TRBV11-3
abundance: -
len: 13
d_gene: -
j_gene: TRBJ2-1
CDR3nt: TGTGCCAGCAGCTTAGTTGAGCGGGCGGAGCAGTTCTTC
CDR3aa: CASSLVERAEQFF

v_gene: TRBV18
abundance: -
len: 15
d_gene: -
j_gene: TRBJ1-6
CDR3nt: TGTGCCAGCTCACCGGCGGGGTCAAGGAATTCACCCCTCCACTTT
CDR3aa: CASSPAGSRNSPLHF

v_gene: TRBV28
abundance: few
len: 13
d_gene: -
j_gene: TRBJ1-5
CDR3nt: TGTGCCAGCAGTTTCTTCGGTAATCAGCCCCAGCATTTT
CDR3aa: CASSFFGNQPQHF

v_gene: TRBV4-3
abundance: -
len: 16
d_gene: TRBD2
j_gene: TRBJ2-5
CDR3nt: TGCGCCAGCAGCCAAGTCGGGCGGGGGGCCCAAGAGACCCAGTACTTC
CDR3aa: CASSQVGRGAQETQYF

v_gene: TRBV4-3
abundance: -
len: 15
d_gene: TRBD2
j_gene: TRBJ2-7
CDR3nt: TGCGCCAGCAGCCAAGACAGAGCGGGGGCCTACGAGCAGTACTTC
CDR3aa: CASSQDRAGAYEQYF

v_gene: TRBV30
abundance: few
len: 12
d_gene: -
j_gene: TRBJ2-7
CDR3nt: TGTGCCTGGAGTGCTGCGGGGTACGAGCAGTACTTC
CDR3aa: CAWSAAGYEQYF

v_gene: TRBV9
abundance: -
len: 14
d_gene: -
j_gene: TRBJ1-3
CDR3nt: TGTGCCAGCAGCTTTGGGGGGGCGGGAAACACCATATATTTT
CDR3aa: CASSFGGAGNTIYF

v_gene: TRBV7-8
abundance: -
len: 14
d_gene: -
j_gene: TRBJ1-2
CDR3nt: TGTGCCAGCAGCTTTTGGACAGAAGATTATGGCTACACCTTC
CDR3aa: CASSFWTEDYGYTF

v_gene: TRBV5-6
abundance: -
len: 13
d_gene: -
j_gene: TRBJ2-1
CDR3nt: TGTGCCAGCAGCTTGGCCCCAGGGAATGAGCAGTTCTTC
CDR3aa: CASSLAPGNEQFF

v_gene: TRBV20-1
abundance: -
len: 10
d_gene: -
j_gene: TRBJ1-2
CDR3nt: TGCAGTGCTGCGAGAGCTGGCTACACCTTC
CDR3aa: CSAARAGYTF

v_gene: TRBV29-1
abundance: -
len: 13
d_gene: TRBD2
j_gene: TRBJ2-3
CDR3nt: TGCAGCGGTAGCGGGAGGGACACAGATACGCAGTATTTT
CDR3aa: CSGSGRDTDTQYF

v_gene: TRBV9
abundance: few
len: 16
d_gene: -
j_gene: TRBJ2-3
CDR3nt: TGTGCCAGCAGCGTGGCCCACTCGACTAGCACAGATACGCAGTATTTT
CDR3aa: CASSVAHSTSTDTQYF

v_gene: TRBV7-2
abundance: -
len: 15
d_gene: TRBD2
j_gene: TRBJ2-1
CDR3nt: TGTGCCAGCAGCTCAACTAGCGGGGGGGGTAATGAGCAGTTCTTC
CDR3aa: CASSSTSGGGNEQFF

v_gene: TRBV9
abundance: -
len: 16
d_gene: TRBD2
j_gene: TRBJ2-1
CDR3nt: TGTGCCAGCAGCGTGAGGGACTACCGAGACTACAATGAGCAGTTCTTC
CDR3aa: CASSVRDYRDYNEQFF

v_gene: TRBV7-9
abundance: few
len: 18
d_gene: -
j_gene: TRBJ2-1
CDR3nt: TGTGCCAGCAGCTTAGCGCTCACCGGGACTCTTTCGAACAATGAGCAGTTCTTC
CDR3aa: CASSLALTGTLSNNEQFF

v_gene: TRBV28
abundance: few
len: 14
d_gene: -
j_gene: TRBJ2-6
CDR3nt: TGTGCCAGCAGTCCGAGATTCGGGGCCAACGTCCTGACTTTC
CDR3aa: CASSPRFGANVLTF